The rows below give T cell receptor beta chains drawn from one sample of a study of tumor and adjacent non-tumor tissue in lung cancer. TCRdb used MiXCR to reprocess the multiplex PCR reads, holding one entry per CDR3 protein. The sample contains fewer than 120,000 distinct CDR3 sequences, about 87% of which appear only once. The sample consisted of lung tumor tissue. The receptors were gathered from a man aged 70 or older with non-small cell lung cancer. The CDR3 runs from the conserved cysteine through the conserved F or W. The order of the fields is J gene, D gene, V gene, clone size, CDR3 DNA, CDR3 protein. A D gene is named only where the DNA matches it firmly. Some rows mark clone size as missing; the rest say once, few, many or name a class of expanded clone.

TRBJ1-3,NA,TRBV6-5,NA,TGTGCCAGCAAGCTCTCGGGAGGCTCTCGAAACACCATATATTTT,CASKLSGGSRNTIYF
TRBJ1-2,NA,TRBV28,many,TGTGCCAGCAGTGGCCCAGGGAACTATGGCTACACCTTC,CASSGPGNYGYTF
TRBJ2-7,NA,TRBV5-1,NA,TGCGCCGGCAGCTTGGATCCATCCTACGAACCGTACTTC,CAGSLDPSYEPYF
TRBJ2-3,NA,TRBV11-2,once,TGTGCCAGCAGCGCCCACATGGGGGGTTCCACAGATACGCAATATTTT,CASSAHMGGSTDTQYF
TRBJ2-7,NA,TRBV7-8,NA,TGTACCAGCGGTACCTCCGGGACGGCGAACGGGTACGAGCAGTACTTC,CTSGTSGTANGYEQYF
TRBJ1-2,NA,TRBV5-6,once,TGTGCCAGCAACAGAATCGACACATCTAACTATGGCTACACCTTC,CASNRIDTSNYGYTF
TRBJ1-2,TRBD1,TRBV12-5,NA,TGTGCTAGTGGTTTCTCGAGGTTGACAGGGTGGGACACCTTC,CASGFSRLTGWDTF
TRBJ1-1,NA,TRBV4-1,once,TGCGCCAGCAGCCTCTGGGGACTGGCGAACAGTGAACCTCTCTTT,CASSLWGLANSEPLF
TRBJ2-6,TRBD2,TRBV5-6,few,TGTGACAGTAGCGGGTTTTCGTCCCTGGCCAACGTCCTGACTTTC,CDSSGFSSLANVLTF
TRBJ2-7,NA,TRBV11-2,NA,TGTGCCAGCAATCCCGGGATAGGGCCCTCCTACGAGCAGTATTTC,CASNPGIGPSYEQYF
TRBJ2-5,NA,TRBV11-3,NA,TGTGCCAGCAGCTTAGATGAGGGAGACGAAGAGACCCAGTACTTC,CASSLDEGDEETQYF
TRBJ2-3,TRBD1,TRBV19,few,TGTGCCAGTAGCGAACAGGGGATCCATCAGCCCCAGTATTTT,CASSEQGIHQPQYF
TRBJ2-7,TRBD1,TRBV4-2,few,TGTACCAACAGCCAAGGACAGGGTCCCTACGAGCAGTACTTC,CTNSQGQGPYEQYF
TRBJ1-2,NA,TRBV7-8,NA,TGTGCCAGCAGCCTAATTCGACATGGTACCTTTGGCTTCACCTTC,CASSLIRHGTFGFTF
TRBJ2-7,NA,TRBV5-1,NA,TGCGCCAGCAACCCAAGGACAATGGGTTACGAGCAGTACTTC,CASNPRTMGYEQYF
TRBJ2-5,TRBD2,TRBV12-3/TRBV12-4,NA,TGTGCCAACAGCGTACTAGCGGGAGTGGTGGAGACCCAGTACTTC,CANSVLAGVVETQYF
TRBJ2-3,NA,TRBV14,NA,TGTGTCAGCACCCGGGACTCCGGTGCCACAGTTACGCAGTATTTT,CVSTRDSGATVTQYF
TRBJ1-5,NA,TRBV11-2,NA,TGTGCCAGCTGCTTCGGGGAGCTAGCACTAACAGATACGCAGCATTTT,CASCFGELALTDTQHF
TRBJ1-2,TRBD1,TRBV24-1,NA,TGTGCCACCAGTAATCCACTCGGACAGGGGAAGAACTATGGCTACACCTTC,CATSNPLGQGKNYGYTF
TRBJ2-7,TRBD1,TRBV6-6,NA,TGTGCCAGCAGTTACAGTTCGTTGACAGGGATCCTCAAGCAGTATTTC,CASSYSSLTGILKQYF